The 22 T cell receptor beta chains below all came from one sample that was sequenced in a study of blood T cell repertoires in COVID-19 (dated by TCRdb to about 2020). The library was obtained by the immunoSEQ multiplex PCR assay. TCRdb stores this immuneACCESS table with in-frame sequences only. Part of the clones is absent; in the studies checked, under half of the shortfall reflects unresolved V genes, and no reason is known for the rest. This sample comprises around 240,000 clones, about 85% of them detected only once. Clones ranked in the top ten supply 0.85% to 1% of the sample. Sequencing was done on a sample of peripheral blood. The source of these receptors is a man between 40 and 49 years old with acute or convalescent COVID-19.

J is TRBJ1-6 and V is TRBV18, with 10 bases fitting TRBD1. The CDR3 loop spans 15 amino acids. V trimming: 6 bases; J trimming: 9 bases; junction bases outside the gene matches: 8. Germline V gene data show CDR1 as KGHSH and CDR2 as LQKENI. CDR3 bases: TGTGCCAGCTCCGAAGACAGGGGGCAAGTTTCACCCCTCCACTTT. Its protein product is CASSEDRGQVSPLHF.

This rearrangement joins TRBV28 to TRBJ1-6, with 9 positions matching TRBD1. Germline V gene data show CDR1 as MDHEN and CDR2 as SYDVKM. CDR3 length equals 14 residues. The J segment lost 11 bases and the V segment lost 3 bases, leaving 5 bases of the junction unmatched. CDR3 in amino acids: CASSLGQGYAPLHF. As DNA, the CDR3 is TGTGCCAGCAGTTTGGGACAGGGATACGCACCCCTCCACTTT.

The chain couples TRBV7-9 to TRBJ2-7; D call uncertain. Trimming stripped 9 bases from V and 2 bases from J, with 11 bases between. The CDR3 runs to 12 residues. Germline values: CDR1 SEHNR, CDR2 FQNEAQ (reference sequence). This chain's CDR3 is CARSAETYEQYF. CDR3 DNA sequence: TGTGCCAGGTCTGCGGAGACCTACGAGCAGTACTTC.

The chain links TRBV6-1 to TRBJ2-1; perhaps TRBD2 as D (6 bases). The CDR3 is 14 residues long. V lost 0 bases to trimming and J lost 10 bases, with 13 bases between them. CDR1 MNHNS and CDR2 SASEGT come from the germline V gene. In DNA, the CDR3 is TGTGCCAGCAGTGAAGCGGGGGGACTCCGGGAGCAGTTCTTC. It yields the protein CASSEAGGLREQFF.

This clone was seen only once. The chain joins TRBV4-3 to TRBJ2-5, with D maybe TRBD2 (5 bases). The CDR3 has 15 amino acids. Germline CDR1 LGHNA, CDR2 YSLEER. The V gene lost 0 bases and the J gene lost 5 bases, with 13 bases spanning the gap. CDR3 sequence reads: CASSQERVYGETQYF. In DNA, the CDR3 is TGCGCCAGCAGCCAAGAGCGGGTCTATGGGGAGACCCAGTACTTC.

This chain joins TRBV25-1 and TRBJ2-2, with D possibly being TRBD2 (5 bases). Per the germline V gene, CDR1 is MGHDK and CDR2 is SYGVNS. V was pared by 0 bases and J by 5 bases, with 13 bases between. This CDR3 region has 16 residues. The CDR3 spells CASSEYRPTGTGELFF. The CDR3 region has the DNA TGTGCCAGCAGTGAATATAGACCGACGGGGACCGGGGAGCTGTTTTTT.

The chain recombines TRBV14 with TRBJ1-2; 7 bases map to TRBD1. The CDR3 covers 15 residues. V shed 2 bases and J 6 bases; nucleotides not matched to a gene: 9. Germline V gene sequence: CDR1 SGHDN, CDR2 FVKESK. The CDR3 nucleotides are TGTGCCAGCAGCCAAAGGGGAACAGGGGCAAATGGCTACACCTTC. Protein: CASSQRGTGANGYTF.

CDR3 nucleotides: TGCGCCAGCAGCTTGGCTGCGGGGGGGGCCACAGATACGCAGTATTTT. Protein sequence: CASSLAAGGATDTQYF. V is TRBV5-1 and J is TRBJ2-3; 9 nucleotides align to TRBD2. The CDR3 extends over 16 amino acids. Trimming took 0 bases from V and 2 from J; bases not matched to a gene: 4. CDR1 SGHRS and CDR2 YFSETQ come from the germline V gene.

The chain uses TRBV7-2 and TRBJ1-3, with D uncertain. The V gene's germline CDR1 is SGHTA and CDR2 FQGNSA. The CDR3 spans 15 residues. V shed 1 base and J shed 1 base, with 8 bases lying between them. Here the CDR3 DNA reads TGTGCCAGCAGCTTAGATTCCATTTCTGGAAACACCATATATTTT. Translated: CASSLDSISGNTIYF.

The chain combines TRBV30 with TRBJ2-1, with 9 bases identical to TRBD2. Trimming took 1 base from V and 6 from J; bases not matched to a gene: 1. Germline assignment: CDR1 GTSNPN and CDR2 SVGIG (reference sequence). This CDR3 spans 13 amino acids. The CDR3 here is CAWSEGLANEQFF. CDR3 nucleotides: TGTGCCTGGAGTGAGGGACTAGCCAATGAGCAGTTCTTC.

The chain is built from TRBV5-1 and TRBJ2-5, with 11 bases aligning to TRBD2. The V segment lost 0 bases and the J segment 3 bases; nucleotides outside the gene matches: 1. Germline CDR1 reads SGHRS; CDR2 reads YFSETQ. The CDR3 is made up of 15 amino acids. CDR3 sequence reads: CASSLGLAGKETQYF. DNA for the CDR3: TGCGCCAGCAGCTTGGGACTAGCGGGAAAAGAGACCCAGTACTTC.

In its sample, this clone was seen once. This chain links TRBV6-6 with TRBJ2-1; D is unclear. V was cut by 5 bases and J by 6 bases, with 14 bases left in between. In germline, CDR1 is MNHNY, CDR2 SVGAGI (reference sequence). The CDR3 extends over 14 amino acids. CDR3 bases: TGTGCCAGCAGTCCTTTGGCAGGATCCAATGAGCAGTTCTTC. Its protein is CASSPLAGSNEQFF.

V usage is TRBV7-8 and J usage is TRBJ2-2; D is possibly TRBD1 (5 bases). Germline V lookup: CDR1 SGHVS, CDR2 FQNEAQ. Trimming took 2 bases from V and 0 from J, leaving 7 bases between them. CDR3 length: 15 amino acids. CDR3 sequence: CASSLPGSNTGELFF. The CDR3 DNA sequence: TGTGCCAGCAGCTTACCAGGGTCGAACACCGGGGAGCTGTTTTTT.

This sequence joins TRBV14 and TRBJ1-6; maybe TRBD1 (6 bases). The CDR3 is made up of 15 amino acids. The germline V gene has CDR1 SGHDN and CDR2 FVKESK. V was pared by 2 bases and J by 7 bases, with 12 bases between. The CDR3 sequence: CASSQSGAKNSPLHF. CDR3 bases: TGTGCCAGCAGCCAATCAGGGGCTAAGAATTCACCCCTCCACTTT. Using reference TRBV14 and TRBJ1-6 for the parts outside the CDR3, the full variable domain is EAGVTQFPSHSVIEKGQTVTLRCDPISGHDNLYWYRRVMGKEIKFLLHFVKESKQDESGMPNNRFLAERTGGTYSTLKVQPAELEDSGVYFCASSQSGAKNSPLHFGNGTRLTVT.

This chain links TRBV4-1 with TRBJ2-5; possibly TRBD2 for D (6 bases). Trimming stripped 1 base from V and 5 bases from J, with 23 bases between. CDR1 MGHRA and CDR2 YSYEKL come from the germline V gene. The CDR3 totals 18 residues. The CDR3 loop is CASSQARSGSGLRETQYF. The CDR3 nucleotides read TGCGCCAGCAGCCAAGCTCGGTCGGGCTCGGGACTCCGGGAGACCCAGTACTTC.

V is TRBV19 and J is TRBJ1-2; D gene ambiguous. Trimming removed 6 bases at V and 3 bases at J, with 17 bases between. Germline V gives CDR1 LNHDA, CDR2 SQIVND (reference sequence). The CDR3 loop spans 15 amino acids. CDR3 protein: CASSSSPEPYYGYTF. CDR3 coding DNA: TGTGCCAGTAGCTCTTCTCCTGAGCCCTACTATGGCTACACCTTC.

V gene TRBV5-5 combines with J gene TRBJ1-4; D is possibly TRBD1 (6 bases). Trimming took off 4 bases at V and 4 bases at J, with 14 bases between the two ends. The CDR3 consists of 15 residues. Germline loops: CDR1 SGHKS, CDR2 YYEKEE (reference sequence). Written as DNA, the CDR3 is TGTGCCAGCAGCCCACGGACAGTTAATAATGAAAAACTGTTTTTT. Translating it yields CASSPRTVNNEKLFF. The full variable domain, completed using reference TRBV5-5 and TRBJ1-4, is DAGVTQSPTHLIKTRGQQVTLRCSPISGHKSVSWYQQVLGQGPQFIFQYYEKEERGRGNFPDRFSARQFPNYSSELNVNALLLGDSALYLCASSPRTVNNEKLFFGSGTQLSVL.

This rearrangement joins TRBV7-9 to TRBJ2-3; D ambiguous. Between the trimmed V and J ends, which lost 5 bases and 3 bases, there was a span of 12 bases. Germline V CDR1 and CDR2: SEHNR, FQNEAQ (reference sequence). The CDR3 has 14 residues. DNA of the CDR3: TGTGCCAGCAGCCCGGTATATAGTACAGATACGCAGTATTTT. This gives the protein CASSPVYSTDTQYF.

The gene calls are TRBV7-2 and TRBJ2-7, with D unresolved. The CDR3 spans 15 residues. V dropped 5 bases and J dropped 2 bases, with 16 bases sitting between them. From germline, CDR1 is SGHTA and CDR2 FQGNSA. CDR3 DNA sequence: TGTGCCAGCAGCCTAGGATTGGGCAGTACCTACGAGCAGTACTTC. It codes for CASSLGLGSTYEQYF.

This chain uses TRBV7-3 with TRBJ2-5; TRBD2 matches at 13 bases. Germline-derived CDR1 and CDR2 are SGHTA and FQGTGA. V trimming: 5 bases; J trimming: 5 bases; junction bases outside the gene matches: 5. The CDR3 is made up of 15 amino acids. The CDR3 DNA is TGTGCCAGCAGCCGAGGGACTAGCGGGGTGGAGACCCAGTACTTC. Translated: CASSRGTSGVETQYF.

This sequence joins TRBV4-3 and TRBJ2-7, with D possibly TRBD1 on 6 matching bases. Trimming removed 4 bases at V and 0 bases at J, with 13 bases between. Germline CDR1 LGHNA, CDR2 YSLEER. The CDR3 has 15 amino acids. CDR3 DNA sequence: TGCGCCAGCAGCCTTCAGACAGGAACCTCCTACGAGCAGTACTTC. As protein: CASSLQTGTSYEQYF.

The chain uses TRBV18 and TRBJ1-1, with unresolved D. Germline V gene lookup returns CDR1 KGHSH and CDR2 LQKENI. V was cut by 3 bases and J by 6 bases, with 11 bases left in between. The CDR3 is 13 residues long. This chain's CDR3 is CASSPAGVPEAFF. The DNA of the CDR3 is TGTGCCAGCTCACCGGCTGGAGTTCCTGAAGCTTTCTTT.